One and the same sample provided the 7 T cell receptor beta chains below, sequenced in a study of blood T cells in healthy people across ages. Primed by a sample-barcoded 5' primer and a J-beta primer mix, a second PCR proceeded for about 7 to 11 cycles. One entry per CDR3 protein, called by TCRdb with MiXCR from the 5' RACE reads. This repertoire shows 600,000 or so distinct CDR3 sequences, under 30% found once; its top ten account for approximately 14%. The sequenced sample consisted of blood. The receptor source for this set is an elderly woman in good health.

This clonotype has a count of ten or more. The CDR3 bases are TGTGCCAGCAGTCAAGACAACCTCCCCACAGATACGCAGTATTTT. It is translated as CASSQDNLPTDTQYF. This chain joins TRBV12-3 or TRBV12-4 and TRBJ2-3; D is uncertain. The CDR3 covers 15 residues. Between the trimmed V and J ends, which lost 5 bases and 2 bases, there was a span of 14 bases.

As regards this clonotype: A much larger clone differs from this one at a single base, so this may be a read error. J is TRBJ1-2 and V is TRBV9, with D maybe TRBD1 (5 bases). V shed 0 bases and J shed 1 base, with 13 bases lying between them. Germline V lookup: CDR1 SGDLS, CDR2 YYNGEE. The CDR3 spans 16 residues. CDR3 nucleotides: TGTGCCAGCAGCGTAGACTCCGGGGCGGTTAACTATGGCTACACCTTC. Encoded protein: CASSVDSGAVNYGYTF.

This clonotype was picked up many times. The V gene is TRBV20-1, the J gene TRBJ1-1; D call uncertain. The CDR3 totals 10 residues. The germline CDR1 and CDR2 sequences are DFQATT and SNEGSKA (reference sequence). The chain's CDR3 is CTPSNTEAFF. The DNA for the CDR3 is TGCACCCCGTCGAACACTGAAGCTTTCTTT.

Details on this clonotype: The junction shows a germline mismatch at one end, possibly a read error. This chain uses TRBV7-3 with TRBJ2-2; 7 positions agree with TRBD2. The CDR3 spans 12 residues. Germline CDR1 is SGHTA and CDR2 is FQGTGA. The CDR3 DNA is TGTGCCAGCAGCTCAGGGAGCGGGGAGCGGTTTTTT. Protein product: CASSSGSGERFF.

Only a few counts were recorded for this clonotype. The V call is TRBV12-3 or TRBV12-4, the J call TRBJ2-1; the match to TRBD1 covers 10 bases. Near its end, the DNA agrees better with TRBJ2-7, so the J call may be wrong. This CDR3 has 13 amino acids. DNA for the CDR3: TGTGCTCTCAGGGACAGGGGCAGTCATGAGCAGTACTTC. This codes for CALRDRGSHEQYF.

The chain combines TRBV3-1 with TRBJ1-1; D uncertain. Trimming left V 2 bases short and J 5 bases short, with 9 bases between. CDR1 and CDR2 from the germline V gene are LGHDT and YNNKEL (reference sequence). This CDR3 is 13 amino acids long. DNA of the CDR3: TGTGCCAGCAGCCAAACATTGAGGACTGAAGCTTTCTTT. This encodes CASSQTLRTEAFF.

About this clonotype: A read error is possible here, since a much larger clone lies one base away. The rearrangement links TRBV29-1 to TRBJ2-7; a weak D match, TRBD2 (5 bases). The CDR3 length is 11 residues. Germline V lookup: CDR1 SQVTM, CDR2 ANQGSEA. V was trimmed by 4 bases and J by 7 bases, leaving 11 bases between them. In DNA, the CDR3 is TGCAGCGTTGTAGAGGGCCATGAGCAGTACTTC. Its protein is CSVVEGHEQYF.